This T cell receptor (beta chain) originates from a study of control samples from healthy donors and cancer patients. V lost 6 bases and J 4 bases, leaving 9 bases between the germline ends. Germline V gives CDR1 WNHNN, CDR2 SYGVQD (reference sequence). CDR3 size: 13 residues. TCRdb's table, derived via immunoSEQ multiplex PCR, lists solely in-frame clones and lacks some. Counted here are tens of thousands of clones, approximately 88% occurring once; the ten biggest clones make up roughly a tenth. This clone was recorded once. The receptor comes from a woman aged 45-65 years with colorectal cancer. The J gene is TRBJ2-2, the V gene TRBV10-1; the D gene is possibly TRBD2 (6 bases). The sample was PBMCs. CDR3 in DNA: TGCGCCAGCAGGGCGGGGTCCACCGGGGAGCTGTTTTTT. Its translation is CASRAGSTGELFF.